The TCR beta chain under discussion was sequenced for a study of T cell responses to AZD1222 COVID-19 vaccine. Generated by immunoSEQ multiplex PCR, the TCRdb table keeps only in-frame clones and is missing some. This sample has around 140,000 clones, with 80% to 90% found just once. V lost 4 bases to trimming and J lost 9 bases, with 10 bases between them. The CDR3 runs 12 residues. The germline gives CDR1 MDHEN, CDR2 SYDVKM. The sequencing used peripheral blood, collected on day 0 of AZD1222 vaccination. The clonotype was recovered from an adult in good health. The chain joins TRBV28 to TRBJ2-1, with D unclear. CDR3 residues: CASSSDWFEQFF. The CDR3 region has the DNA TGTGCCAGCAGTTCGGATTGGTTTGAGCAGTTCTTC.